This TCR beta chain came from a study of cytomegalovirus exposure and HLA in healthy donors. Overall study results and limits: Exclusion as indistinguishable affected some V segments, including TRBV6-2 and TRBV6-3. A missense DCLRE1C variant was associated with V- and J-gene trimming of TCR beta chains in a later analysis, and an independent cohort replicated the association.

Worth noting for this clone: Its antigen is still unknown.

It was with 60 Vbeta and 13 Jbeta primers that the PCR ran. The protocol was immunoSEQ multiplex PCR, while the TCRdb copy is restricted to in-frame clones and leaves out a portion. The sample holds more than 140,000 clones; 70% to 85% are singletons and the top ten take 1.5% to 2%. This CDR3 has 16 amino acids. Germline lookup yields CDR1 LNHDA and CDR2 SQIVND (reference sequence). Trimming took 4 bases from V and 3 from J; bases not matched to a gene: 9. This sequence joins TRBV19 and TRBJ1-3; TRBD1 matches 7 bases. Sequencing was carried out using PBMCs. The origin of this receptor is a woman aged 40-49 years in good health and CMV-seronegative. CDR3 nucleotides: TGTGCCAGTAGTAATGGGGTCAGGGGGAGTGGAAACACCATATATTTT. It specifies CASSNGVRGSGNTIYF.